One and the same sample provided the 26 T cell receptor beta chains below, sequenced in a study of shared clonotypes between healthy human individuals. Produced via immunoSEQ multiplex PCR; TCRdb's table is partial and in-frame only. The data hold 550,000 to 600,000 clones, with roughly 79% observed a single time. The sequenced sample was PBMCs. Receptor source: a woman aged 40 to 50 in good health. Some clones in this sample may be carry-over from other donors' samples.

In DNA form, the CDR3 reads TGTGCCAGCAGCGTAGGAGGGGGAGACGAGCAGTTCTTC. Its translation: CASSVGGGDEQFF. The V gene is TRBV9, the J gene TRBJ2-1, with D maybe TRBD1 (6 bases). CDR1 and CDR2 from the germline V gene are SGDLS and YYNGEE. This CDR3 spans 13 amino acids. Trimming removed 0 bases at V and 10 bases at J, with 11 bases between.

The V call is TRBV6-5, the J call TRBJ2-3, with a tentative D call TRBD2 (6 bases). With 4 bases removed from V and 0 bases from J, the gap between germline ends came to 8 bases. CDR1 MNHEY and CDR2 SVGAGI come from the germline V gene. The CDR3 consists of 14 residues. CDR3 bases: TGTGCCAGCAGTTCGGGGGACAGCACAGATACGCAGTATTTT. Protein: CASSSGDSTDTQYF.

On this clone: The sample has other DNA sequences that encode this CDR3 too. The rearrangement joins TRBV6-1 to TRBJ1-2, with D unresolved. The CDR3 totals 11 residues. Germline V gives CDR1 MNHNS, CDR2 SASEGT. Trimming took off 2 bases at V and 6 bases at J, with 4 bases between the two ends. The CDR3 protein is CASSELDGYTF. CDR3 bases: TGTGCCAGCAGTGAATTAGATGGCTACACCTTC.

This sequence joins TRBV5-1 and TRBJ1-2; 9 bases map to TRBD1. The germline gives CDR1 SGHRS, CDR2 YFSETQ. The ends lost 4 bases at V and 7 bases at J; junction bases unmatched: 5. The CDR3 runs to 13 residues. CDR3 bases: TGCGCCAGCAGCGGGGACAGGGTCGGTGGCTACACCTTC. As protein: CASSGDRVGGYTF.

The rearrangement links TRBV10-3 to TRBJ2-1; D is undetermined. Germline values: CDR1 ENHRY, CDR2 SYGVKD. The CDR3 has 11 amino acids. Trimming took 2 bases from V and 12 from J, leaving 8 bases between them. The CDR3 DNA is TGTGCCATCAGTGAGAACAAAGTGCAGTTCTTC. Encoded protein: CAISENKVQFF.

The gene calls are TRBV15 and TRBJ2-3; 10 nucleotides agree with TRBD1. Trimming removed 2 bases from V and 1 base from J; junction bases left unmatched: 6. This CDR3 spans 17 amino acids. The germline V gene encodes CDR1 LNHNV and CDR2 YYDKDF (reference sequence). Here the CDR3 reads CATSRQTGGLGTDTQYF. Written as DNA, the CDR3 is TGTGCCACCAGCAGACAGACAGGGGGCTTGGGCACAGATACGCAGTATTTT.

The rearrangement uses TRBV5-4 and TRBJ2-7, with TRBD1 matching 7 bases. V was pared by 1 base and J by 7 bases, with 5 bases of the junction left unmatched. CDR3 length: 13 amino acids. The V gene's germline CDR1 is SGHNT and CDR2 YYREEE (reference sequence). This CDR3 reads CASSLSGGREQYF. In DNA form, the CDR3 reads TGTGCCAGCAGCTTGTCAGGGGGTAGGGAGCAGTACTTC.

The chain has TRBV28 and TRBJ2-1; 7 bases line up with TRBD1. The CDR3 runs 16 residues. The germline CDR1 and CDR2 sequences are MDHEN and SYDVKM. V shed 2 bases and J 2 bases; nucleotides not matched to a gene: 6. Written as DNA, the CDR3 is TGTGCCAGCAGTTTAACCTCCAGGGGGACCTACAATGAGCAGTTCTTC. Translation gives CASSLTSRGTYNEQFF.

V and J are TRBV28 and TRBJ2-2; the D is unclear. This CDR3 has 16 amino acids. The germline V gene encodes CDR1 MDHEN and CDR2 SYDVKM. Deletions cut 2 bases from V and 5 bases from J, with 15 bases between. The CDR3 spells CASSLLADRVTGELFF. The CDR3 DNA is TGTGCCAGCAGTTTACTGGCAGATAGGGTGACCGGGGAGCTGTTTTTT. The full variable domain, with the rest looked up from reference TRBV28 and TRBJ2-2, is DVKVTQSSRYLVKRTGEKVFLECVQDMDHENMFWYRQDPGLGLRLIYFSYDVKMKEKGDIPEGYSVSREKKERFSLILESASTNQTSMYLCASSLLADRVTGELFFGEGSRLTVL.

The V and J genes are TRBV19 and TRBJ2-1; possibly TRBD2 for D (6 bases). There are 9 residues in the CDR3. Germline V gene data show CDR1 as LNHDA and CDR2 as SQIVND (reference sequence). With 11 bases removed from V and 7 bases from J, the gap between germline ends came to 6 bases. The CDR3 is CAGGNEQFF. CDR3 coding DNA: TGTGCCGGGGGGAATGAGCAGTTCTTC.

This chain joins TRBV18 and TRBJ2-5; no firm D call. There are 13 residues in the CDR3. The V and J ends lost 2 bases and 1 base respectively, with 5 bases between them. Germline V gene sequence: CDR1 KGHSH, CDR2 LQKENI. CDR3 protein: CASSPELQETQYF. CDR3 DNA: TGTGCCAGCTCACCAGAACTCCAAGAGACCCAGTACTTC.

This rearrangement joins TRBV7-6 to TRBJ2-7; D is unclear. V was pared by 0 bases and J by 2 bases, with 8 bases between. The CDR3 totals 14 residues. The germline V gene encodes CDR1 SGHVS and CDR2 FNYEAQ. DNA of the CDR3: TGTGCCAGCAGCTTAGCGAGTATAACCTACGAGCAGTACTTC. Its protein product is CASSLASITYEQYF.

This clone is a singleton in its sample. The rearrangement links TRBV27 to TRBJ2-1; possibly TRBD2 for D (6 bases). The V and J ends lost 4 bases and 3 bases respectively, with 10 bases between them. Germline CDR1 MNHEY, CDR2 SMNVEV (reference sequence). This CDR3 is 14 amino acids long. CDR3 DNA: TGTGCCAGCAGTTCATTTAGCGGCTACAATGAGCAGTTCTTC. This encodes CASSSFSGYNEQFF.

The rearrangement uses TRBV28 and TRBJ1-5; no definite D call. CDR3 length equals 15 residues. The V end lost 1 base, the J end lost 3 bases, and 10 bases lay between the germline ends. The V gene's germline CDR1 is MDHEN and CDR2 SYDVKM. The CDR3 sequence: CASSLLTGVNQPQHF. The DNA of the CDR3 is TGTGCCAGCAGTTTATTGACTGGGGTCAATCAGCCCCAGCATTTT.

The rearrangement links TRBV5-6 to TRBJ1-6; D perhaps matches TRBD1 (6 bases). From germline, CDR1 is SGHDT and CDR2 YYEEEE. Between the trimmed V and J ends, which lost 4 bases and 10 bases, there was a span of 15 bases. The CDR3 consists of 14 residues. The CDR3: CASSRQALYSPLHF. DNA for the CDR3: TGTGCCAGCAGCCGACAGGCGTTGTACTCACCCCTCCACTTT.

This clone was counted between two and nine times. The chain links TRBV7-9 to TRBJ2-2; 10 bases line up with TRBD2. Germline trimming cut 5 bases from V and 1 base from J; bases unmatched to any gene: 10. Germline V gives CDR1 SEHNR, CDR2 FQNEAQ (reference sequence). The CDR3 has 18 residues. CDR3 sequence reads: CASSRSFGLAENTGELFF. Here the CDR3 DNA reads TGTGCCAGCAGCCGGTCATTCGGACTAGCGGAGAACACCGGGGAGCTGTTTTTT.

This chain connects TRBV7-2 to TRBJ2-1, with 8 bases matching TRBD2. J lost 7 bases, V lost 3 bases, and 8 bases had no gene match. The germline CDR1 and CDR2 sequences are SGHTA and FQGNSA. CDR3 length: 15 amino acids. CDR3 in amino acids: CASSLVSGSGNEQFF. The CDR3, as DNA: TGTGCCAGCAGCTTGGTCAGCGGGAGTGGGAATGAGCAGTTCTTC.

V usage is TRBV28 and J usage is TRBJ2-6; unclear D gene. The CDR3 runs 14 residues. Looked up from germline, CDR1 is MDHEN and CDR2 is SYDVKM. V lost 4 bases, J lost 9 bases, and 13 bases lay in between. CDR3 loop: CASSSTGLLNVLTF. For the CDR3, the DNA is TGTGCCAGCAGTTCCACCGGCCTACTCAACGTCCTGACTTTC.

A word on this clone: Other DNA sequences of this sample code for an identical CDR3. The chain employs TRBV7-9 and TRBJ2-3; D may be TRBD2 (6 bases). Germline V CDR1 and CDR2: SEHNR, FQNEAQ (reference sequence). The CDR3 is 14 amino acids. Between the trimmed V and J ends, which lost 3 bases and 0 bases, there was a span of 7 bases. The CDR3 DNA sequence: TGTGCCAGCAGCTTTAGCGGCAGCACAGATACGCAGTATTTT. Amino acids: CASSFSGSTDTQYF.

This clone has just a few counts. V gene TRBV7-8 combines with J gene TRBJ1-1; unclear D gene. Trimming took off 2 bases at V and 1 base at J, with 5 bases between the two ends. The CDR3 sequence is 13 residues long. The germline CDR1 and CDR2 sequences are SGHVS and FQNEAQ. CDR3 amino acids: CASSLTTNTEAFF. The CDR3 DNA is TGTGCCAGCAGCTTAACGACGAACACTGAAGCTTTCTTT.

The chain carries TRBV7-9 and TRBJ2-1, with 9 nucleotides matching TRBD1. V gave up 4 bases and J gave up 7 bases; unmatched junction bases: 11. Germline CDR1 and CDR2: SEHNR and FQNEAQ (reference sequence). This CDR3 is built from 16 residues. The CDR3 reads CASSSRGTGLGNEQFF. DNA of the CDR3: TGTGCCAGCAGCTCGCGCGGGACAGGGCTTGGGAATGAGCAGTTCTTC.

The chain links TRBV7-2 to TRBJ2-5, with D hard to call. Trimming took off 0 bases at V and 7 bases at J, with 12 bases between the two ends. Germline CDR1 is SGHTA and CDR2 is FQGNSA. The CDR3 runs 14 residues. The CDR3 DNA follows: TGTGCCAGCAGCTTAGCGCCCGGTCCGGGGACCCAGTACTTC. Translated, it gives CASSLAPGPGTQYF.

The CDR3 is CASIPGQGSNNQPQHF. As DNA, the CDR3 is TGTGCCAGCATCCCCGGACAGGGCTCAAATAATCAGCCCCAGCATTTT. The chain is built from TRBV6-8 and TRBJ1-5; 8 bases map to TRBD1. CDR3 length: 16 residues. The V segment lost 7 bases and the J segment 4 bases; nucleotides outside the gene matches: 12. Germline CDR1 is MNHGY and CDR2 is SAAAGT.

This clone was picked up a small number of times. The rearrangement joins TRBV5-1 to TRBJ2-7, with D possibly TRBD1 on 6 matching bases. Trimming removed 0 bases at V and 1 base at J, with 11 bases between. This CDR3 spans 15 amino acids. CDR1 SGHRS and CDR2 YFSETQ come from the germline V gene. This chain's CDR3 is CASSLGTGTSYEQYF. CDR3 nucleotide sequence: TGCGCCAGCAGCTTGGGTACTGGGACATCCTACGAGCAGTACTTC.

The genes are TRBV6-1 and TRBJ2-5, with TRBD2 as a possible D gene (6 bases). The germline V gene has CDR1 MNHNS and CDR2 SASEGT. The CDR3 runs to 15 residues. Trimming shortened V by 11 bases and J by 1 base, and 20 bases separated the two germline ends. As DNA, the CDR3 is TGTGCCGGGGGGACGGGATGGTATAGCCAAGAGACCCAGTACTTC. Translated: CAGGTGWYSQETQYF.

This chain connects TRBV5-5 to TRBJ2-6; no clear D gene. Germline assignment: CDR1 SGHKS and CDR2 YYEKEE (reference sequence). The CDR3 consists of 15 residues. Trimming stripped 0 bases from V and 0 bases from J, with 4 bases between. The CDR3 reads CASSLGDSGANVLTF. The DNA of the CDR3 is TGTGCCAGCAGCTTGGGGGACTCTGGGGCCAACGTCCTGACTTTC.